The 30 T cell receptor beta chains given below trace back to one sample, sequenced in a study of T-cell reconstitution after alpha-beta-depleted transplantation in children. TCRbeta library construction was performed incorporating unique molecular identifiers. Using its own MiXCR run on the PCR reads, TCRdb lists one record per CDR3 protein. The sample yields about 610,000 distinct CDR3 sequences, roughly 27% seen once. Sequenced material: PBMCs, taken before TCRalphabeta/CD19-depleted stem cell transplant. The receptors originated from a boy in the first two years of life with Wiskott-Aldrich syndrome, due to receive a stem cell transplant.

This clonotype came up a few times. The chain employs TRBV7-9 and TRBJ1-4, with 10 bases identical to TRBD1. Germline assignment: CDR1 SEHNR and CDR2 FQNEAQ (reference sequence). V shed 4 bases and J 8 bases; nucleotides not matched to a gene: 7. The CDR3 spans 15 residues. CDR3 sequence reads: CASSYMTGGREKLFF. CDR3 bases: TGTGCCAGCAGCTATATGACAGGGGGCCGGGAAAAACTGTTTTTT. Full variable domain (outside the CDR3, taken from reference TRBV7-9 and TRBJ1-4): DTGVSQNPRHKITKRGQNVTFRCDPISEHNRLYWYRQTLGQGPEFLTYFQNEAQLEKSRLLSDRFSAERPKGSFSTLEIQRTEQGDSAMYLCASSYMTGGREKLFFGSGTQLSVL.

This clonotype was seen ten or more times. This chain links TRBV4-1 with TRBJ2-1; 10 nucleotides align to TRBD2. Germline loops: CDR1 MGHRA, CDR2 YSYEKL. V lost 2 bases to trimming and J lost 0 bases; unmatched junction nucleotides: 10. This CDR3 is built from 19 residues. The CDR3: CASSQSSGGLISSYNEQFF. Here the CDR3 DNA reads TGCGCCAGCAGCCAATCTAGCGGGGGCCTTATAAGCTCCTACAATGAGCAGTTCTTC.

This clonotype was picked up a small number of times. The chain carries TRBV5-1 and TRBJ2-1, with 11 positions matching TRBD2. This CDR3 has 15 amino acids. J was trimmed by 9 bases and V by 3 bases; bases with no gene match: 8. Germline lookup yields CDR1 SGHRS and CDR2 YFSETQ. The CDR3 region is CASSSLAGVRSEQFF. The CDR3 DNA sequence: TGCGCCAGCAGCTCACTAGCGGGAGTCCGTAGTGAGCAGTTCTTC.

This clonotype has just a few counts. J is TRBJ2-5 and V is TRBV7-9; D ambiguous. V lost 5 bases and J lost 2, with 15 bases in between. CDR1 and CDR2 from the germline V gene are SEHNR and FQNEAQ (reference sequence). This CDR3 comprises 15 residues. CDR3 sequence reads: CASSLELAKQETQYF. Here the CDR3 DNA reads TGTGCCAGCAGCCTTGAACTGGCTAAGCAAGAGACCCAGTACTTC.

The chain couples TRBV5-1 to TRBJ2-1, with D uncertain. This CDR3 contains 14 residues. Germline CDR1 reads SGHRS; CDR2 reads YFSETQ. The V and J ends lost 0 bases and 4 bases respectively, with 8 bases between them. CDR3 amino acids: CASSLVGRYNEQFF. The CDR3 region has the DNA TGCGCCAGCAGCTTGGTCGGGCGGTACAATGAGCAGTTCTTC.

The chain links TRBV12-5 to TRBJ2-7; 9 bases line up with TRBD1. Losses at the gene ends were 5 bases for V and 9 bases for J; bases not matched to a gene: 5. This CDR3 spans 12 amino acids. Germline CDR1 and CDR2: LGHNT and FRNRAP. The CDR3 region has the DNA TGTGCTAGTGGTCCGGGACAGGGCGGGCAGTACTTC. This gives the protein CASGPGQGGQYF.

Note on this clonotype: One junction end disagrees with the germline gene, perhaps due to a read error. The chain has TRBV5-1 and TRBJ2-7; 7 bases fit TRBD2. Germline V gene sequence: CDR1 SGHRS, CDR2 YFSETQ. The CDR3 length is 13 residues. CDR3 region: CASSLGLADEQYF. As DNA, the CDR3 is TGTGCCAGCAGCTTAGGGCTAGCGGACGAGCAGTACTTC.

This clonotype was observed once. The genes are TRBV20-1 and TRBJ2-1; 8 bases line up with TRBD2. The CDR3 length is 17 residues. Looked up from germline, CDR1 is DFQATT and CDR2 is SNEGSKA (reference sequence). The junction had 13 bases not matched to a gene; V was cut back by 3 bases and J by 3 bases. The CDR3 DNA sequence: TGCAGTGCTAGCCCCCTTGAGGGACTAGTGGGCTACAATGAGCAGTTCTTC. Protein sequence: CSASPLEGLVGYNEQFF.

The CDR3 nucleotides are TGCAGCGTGGCAAGGGGACTAGCGGGAGCAGATACGCAGTATTTT. It codes for CSVARGLAGADTQYF. The V and J genes are TRBV29-1 and TRBJ2-3, with 14 bases fitting TRBD2. There are 15 residues in the CDR3. The germline CDR1 and CDR2 sequences are SQVTM and ANQGSEA. The J segment lost 4 bases and the V segment lost 6 bases, leaving 6 bases of the junction unmatched.

This clonotype has only a few counts. J is TRBJ2-2 and V is TRBV5-1; 13 bases line up with TRBD2. Trimming took 4 bases from V and 5 from J; bases not matched to a gene: 5. Germline loops: CDR1 SGHRS, CDR2 YFSETQ. The CDR3 consists of 16 residues. This CDR3 reads CASSRTSGSHTGELFF. CDR3 coding DNA: TGCGCCAGCAGCAGGACTAGCGGGAGTCATACCGGGGAGCTGTTTTTT.

This clonotype occurred a few times. CDR3 in DNA: TGTGCCAGCAGCCTCCGGGGGGGGTTGGGCTATGGCTACACCTTC. Its protein product is CASSLRGGLGYGYTF. J is TRBJ1-2 and V is TRBV7-2; weak D call: TRBD1 (5 bases). This CDR3 region has 15 residues. CDR1 SGHTA and CDR2 FQGNSA come from the germline V gene. V lost 5 bases and J lost 4, with 17 bases in between.

The chain carries TRBV27 and TRBJ2-1, with 12 bases lining up with TRBD2. Germline CDR1 is MNHEY and CDR2 is SMNVEV (reference sequence). V lost 2 bases and J lost 8; bases outside the gene matches: 4. The CDR3 consists of 15 residues. The CDR3: CASSLKRTSGDEQFF. CDR3 nucleotides: TGTGCCAGCAGTTTAAAGAGGACTAGCGGGGATGAGCAGTTCTTC.

This clonotype was counted between two and nine times. The chain recombines TRBV5-1 with TRBJ1-1; D uncertain. The CDR3 loop spans 13 amino acids. Germline loops: CDR1 SGHRS, CDR2 YFSETQ. V was cut by 3 bases and J by 2 bases, with 8 bases left in between. CDR3 sequence reads: CASSSLHNTEAFF. The CDR3 nucleotides are TGCGCCAGCAGCTCCCTACACAACACTGAAGCTTTCTTT.

This rearrangement joins TRBV3-1 to TRBJ2-2; 7 bases line up with TRBD1. Germline V gene lookup returns CDR1 LGHDT and CDR2 YNNKEL (reference sequence). Trimming at V came to 3 bases and at J to 4 bases, leaving 8 bases not matched to a gene. The CDR3 has 16 amino acids. The CDR3 DNA reads TGTGCCAGCAGCCATCACGGGACAGCCTTCACCGGGGAGCTGTTTTTT. It is translated as CASSHHGTAFTGELFF.

The rearrangement links TRBV5-1 to TRBJ2-1, with 10 bases aligning to TRBD2. Trimming took 4 bases from V and 6 from J; bases not matched to a gene: 10. Germline V gene lookup returns CDR1 SGHRS and CDR2 YFSETQ. This CDR3 is built from 16 residues. The CDR3 coding sequence is TGCGCCAGCAGCGACCGAGCGGGAGGGAAAAGCAATGAGCAGTTCTTC. Protein: CASSDRAGGKSNEQFF.

This clonotype was seen a few times. J is TRBJ2-5 and V is TRBV7-2; 7 bases match TRBD2. Germline CDR1 SGHTA, CDR2 FQGNSA. This CDR3 has 14 amino acids. J gave up 6 bases and V 1 base, and 5 bases lay outside the gene matches. The DNA of the CDR3 is TGTGCCAGCAGCTTAGTGGGACTATGGCAGACCCAGTACTTC. Protein product: CASSLVGLWQTQYF.

For the CDR3, the DNA is TGCGCCAGCAGCGTAAGTACAGGGCGCAATCAGCCCCAGCATTTT. Translated: CASSVSTGRNQPQHF. The V gene is TRBV5-1, the J gene TRBJ1-5, with TRBD1 as a possible D gene (6 bases). The CDR3 length is 15 residues. Germline CDR1 and CDR2: SGHRS and YFSETQ. The V gene lost 4 bases and the J gene lost 2 bases, with 13 bases spanning the gap.

This clonotype showed up just a few times. V gene TRBV29-1 combines with J gene TRBJ2-3, with TRBD2 matching 7 bases. Germline V gives CDR1 SQVTM, CDR2 ANQGSEA. J gave up 0 bases and V 4 bases, and 19 bases lay outside the gene matches. This CDR3 comprises 19 residues. CDR3 DNA sequence: TGCAGCGTTGCCGGGGTGCAATCGGCTAGCGGACGTAGCACAGATACGCAGTATTTT. Its protein product is CSVAGVQSASGRSTDTQYF.

This clonotype showed up just a few times. The rearrangement uses TRBV7-8 and TRBJ2-1, with D possibly TRBD2 on 5 matching bases. Germline CDR1 reads SGHVS; CDR2 reads FQNEAQ. Trimming removed 7 bases at V and 0 bases at J, with 10 bases between. The CDR3 contains 14 residues. Here the CDR3 reads CASTATISYNEQFF. In nucleotides, the CDR3 is TGTGCCAGCACCGCGACTATCTCCTACAATGAGCAGTTCTTC.

This rearrangement joins TRBV5-5 to TRBJ1-2; D not resolved. The CDR3 is made up of 14 amino acids. Between the trimmed V and J ends, which lost 0 bases and 4 bases, there was a span of 10 bases. Germline assignment: CDR1 SGHKS and CDR2 YYEKEE (reference sequence). The CDR3 DNA is TGTGCCAGCAGCTTGGACAGCAAACGCTATGGCTACACCTTC. Encoded protein: CASSLDSKRYGYTF.

The chain has TRBV2 and TRBJ2-3; D is uncertain. The CDR3 sequence is 13 residues long. V gave up 7 bases and J gave up 5 bases, with 13 bases separating them. The germline V gene encodes CDR1 SNHLY and CDR2 FYNNEI. The CDR3 is CASNLGLGDTQYF. In nucleotides, the CDR3 is TGTGCCAGCAATCTAGGGTTAGGAGATACGCAGTATTTT.

This clonotype showed up just a few times. This chain links TRBV11-1 with TRBJ1-5; D possibly corresponds to TRBD1 (5 bases). Trimming shortened V by 5 bases and J by 2 bases, and 22 bases separated the two germline ends. Germline assignment: CDR1 SGHAT and CDR2 FQDESV (reference sequence). This CDR3 has 18 amino acids. CDR3 residues: CASSLGAGGEGGNQPQHF. The CDR3 coding sequence is TGTGCCAGCAGCCTAGGGGCGGGGGGTGAGGGAGGCAATCAGCCCCAGCATTTT.

The chain recombines TRBV2 with TRBJ2-3; possible D gene TRBD1, 6 bases. CDR3 size: 12 residues. V was shortened by 11 bases and J by 5 bases, with 14 bases between the two germline ends. The germline gives CDR1 SNHLY, CDR2 FYNNEI. CDR3 region: CAGDTGLDTQYF. CDR3 DNA sequence: TGTGCCGGTGATACAGGGCTAGATACGCAGTATTTT.

CDR3 residues: CASSLMSGDNEQFF. DNA for the CDR3: TGTGCCAGCAGCTTAATGTCGGGGGACAATGAGCAGTTCTTC. The chain uses TRBV13 and TRBJ2-1; D might be TRBD2 (6 bases). The CDR3 runs to 14 residues. V gave up 2 bases and J gave up 5 bases, with 10 bases separating them. Germline loops: CDR1 PRHDT, CDR2 FYEKMQ (reference sequence).

The chain is built from TRBV3-1 and TRBJ1-1, with D possibly being TRBD1 (6 bases). The CDR3 is made up of 11 amino acids. Trimming removed 5 bases from V and 6 bases from J, with 7 bases in between. Per the germline V gene, CDR1 is LGHDT and CDR2 is YNNKEL (reference sequence). The CDR3 DNA sequence: TGTGCCAGCAGCTACAGGGCTGAAGCTTTCTTT. Its translation: CASSYRAEAFF.

The chain carries TRBV29-1 and TRBJ1-2, with D possibly TRBD1 on 5 matching bases. The V end was cut by 4 bases, the J end by 8 bases, with 14 bases between. CDR3 length equals 12 residues. CDR1 and CDR2 (germline): SQVTM, ANQGSEA. In DNA, the CDR3 is TGCAGCGTTGTCTCGGGGGTTGGCGGCTACACCTTC. It codes for CSVVSGVGGYTF.

The rearrangement joins TRBV5-1 to TRBJ2-1; D is unresolved. CDR3 size: 12 residues. Germline V gene sequence: CDR1 SGHRS, CDR2 YFSETQ. The V and J ends lost 0 bases and 10 bases respectively, with 8 bases between them. The CDR3 bases are TGCGCCAGCAGCTTGGCCCCTACCGAGCAGTTCTTC. It encodes CASSLAPTEQFF.

The chain employs TRBV19 and TRBJ1-5; D uncertain. Trimming removed 7 bases from V and 3 bases from J, with 16 bases in between. Germline CDR1 reads LNHDA; CDR2 reads SQIVND (reference sequence). This CDR3 is built from 15 residues. The CDR3 bases are TGTGCCAGTATTAAGAGTGGCGGGAACAATCAGCCCCAGCATTTT. It yields the protein CASIKSGGNNQPQHF.

V gene TRBV20-1 combines with J gene TRBJ1-6, with no clear D. The germline V gene encodes CDR1 DFQATT and CDR2 SNEGSKA (reference sequence). Trimming cost V 5 bases and J 7 bases, with 15 bases left between them. This CDR3 has 14 residues. The CDR3 loop reads CSASLDGSNSPLHF. The CDR3 DNA reads as TGCAGTGCTTCATTGGACGGCTCCAATTCACCCCTCCACTTT.

This clonotype was seen a few times. The rearrangement uses TRBV12-3 or TRBV12-4 and TRBJ1-4, with 7 bases lining up with TRBD1. Germline trimming cut 5 bases from V and 6 bases from J; bases unmatched to any gene: 9. CDR3 length equals 15 residues. CDR3: CASSRAGGRDEKLFF. CDR3 DNA sequence: TGTGCCAGCAGTAGAGCAGGGGGACGGGATGAAAAACTGTTTTTT.